The clone carrying this TCR beta chain was seen a single time. These data originate in a study of control samples from healthy donors and cancer patients. J lost 6 bases, V lost 3 bases, and 9 bases had no gene match. Per the germline V gene, CDR1 is SGHRS and CDR2 is YFSETQ. The CDR3 has 16 residues. Libraries were prepared by immunoSEQ multiplex PCR; TCRdb keeps only in-frame clonotypes and omits some of them. The table lists about 120,000 clones, approximately 88% of them singletons. V gene TRBV5-1 combines with J gene TRBJ2-2; 9 bases line up with TRBD2. The clonotype comes from a man in his forties in good health. The sample taken for sequencing was blood. CDR3 loop: CASSWTTSGGAGELFF. For the CDR3, the DNA is TGCGCCAGCAGCTGGACGACTAGCGGAGGAGCCGGGGAGCTGTTTTTT.